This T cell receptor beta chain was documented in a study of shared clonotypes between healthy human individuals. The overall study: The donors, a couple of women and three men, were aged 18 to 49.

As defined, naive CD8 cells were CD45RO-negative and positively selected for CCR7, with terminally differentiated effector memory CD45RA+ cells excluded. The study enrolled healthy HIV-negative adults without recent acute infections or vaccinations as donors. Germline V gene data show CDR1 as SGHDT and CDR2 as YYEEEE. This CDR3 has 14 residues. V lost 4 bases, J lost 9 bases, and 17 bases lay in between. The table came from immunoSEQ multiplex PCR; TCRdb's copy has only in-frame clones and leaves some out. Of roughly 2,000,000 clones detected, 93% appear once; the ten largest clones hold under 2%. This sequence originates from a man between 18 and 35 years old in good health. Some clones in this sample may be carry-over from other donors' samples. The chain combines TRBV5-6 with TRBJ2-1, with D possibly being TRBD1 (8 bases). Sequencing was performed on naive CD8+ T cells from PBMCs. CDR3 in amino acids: CASSPATGEGEQFF. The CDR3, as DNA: TGTGCCAGCAGCCCGGCGACAGGGGAGGGTGAGCAGTTCTTC. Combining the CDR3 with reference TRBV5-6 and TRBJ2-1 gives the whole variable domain DAGVTQSPTHLIKTRGQQVTLRCSPKSGHDTVSWYQQALGQGPQFIFQYYEEEERQRGNFPDRFSGHQFPNYSSELNVNALLLGDSALYLCASSPATGEGEQFFGPGTRLTVL.